This T cell receptor (beta chain) is drawn from a study of blood T cell repertoires in COVID-19. Study context: Whether acute or convalescent, the COVID-19 samples came from the United States, Italy and Spain.

Original methodology: Counts of nucleated cells, estimated from reference gene primer amplification, were obtained. Measured with immunoSEQ multiplex PCR; TCRdb has only the in-frame clones, and not every one. The V and J calls and clone size are taken from that table; D and trimming were inferred from the DNA. Here the sample spans 55,000 to 65,000 clones, more than 70% being singletons. V trimming: 5 bases; J trimming: 3 bases; junction bases outside the gene matches: 5. Per germline, CDR1 SNHLY and CDR2 FYNNEI. The CDR3 contains 15 residues. The origin of this receptor is a man in his sixties with active or convalescent COVID-19. The rearrangement links TRBV2 to TRBJ1-4; 8 nucleotides align to TRBD1. The sequenced sample consisted of peripheral blood. The CDR3 DNA is TGTGCCAGCAGTCTTAGCAGGGGGCCTAATGAAAAACTGTTTTTT. Encoded protein: CASSLSRGPNEKLFF.